This T cell receptor beta chain was identified in a study of cytomegalovirus exposure and HLA in healthy donors. Study-wide context: The same platform as the 650 to 700 first-cohort repertoires was used for the 95 to 150 validation repertoires, a later analysis reported. Notes on the study in general: In vitro testing confirmed a few CMV-associated chains as specific for CMV antigens.

Repertoires were generated with immunoSEQ multiplex PCR, while TCRdb's copy carries only in-frame clones and drops some. The sample records roughly 100,000 clones, about 95% being singletons. Note on this clone: Its antigen remains unidentified.

This CDR3 has 15 residues. Per germline, CDR1 SGDLS and CDR2 YYNGEE. Deletions cut 0 bases from V and 4 bases from J, with 13 bases between. J is TRBJ2-5 and V is TRBV9, with D possibly matching TRBD1 (5 bases). The source is a woman in her late teens or twenties in good health and CMV-seronegative. The material sequenced was PBMCs. The CDR3 DNA reads TGTGCCAGCAGCGTAGGGATCAACCAGGGAGAGACCCAGTACTTC. Its translation is CASSVGINQGETQYF. Drawing the rest from reference TRBV9 and TRBJ2-5, the complete variable domain is DSGVTQTPKHLITATGQRVTLRCSPRSGDLSVYWYQQSLDQGLQFLIQYYNGEERAKGNILERFSAQQFPDLHSELNLSSLELGDSALYFCASSVGINQGETQYFGPGTRLLVL.